Following are 17 T cell receptor beta chains from one sample sequenced in a study of T cell repertoires in cytomegalovirus infection. TCRdb independently ran MiXCR on the reads; one entry per CDR3 protein. The sample lists 700,000 to 950,000 distinct CDR3 sequences, over 25% occurring once. Which antigens these TCRs recognize remains unknown. The source material was cultured CD8+ T cells from PBMCs, sampled from culture after CMV antigen stimulation. These receptors were obtained from a human donor in good health (CMV status not recorded). Some clones in this sample may be carry-over from other donors' samples.

This clonotype was counted between two and nine times. The chain combines TRBV6-4 with TRBJ1-1; no reliable D call. The V end lost 0 bases, the J end lost 11 bases, and 13 bases lay between the germline ends. Germline V gene sequence: CDR1 MRHNA, CDR2 SNTAGT. This CDR3 is built from 13 residues. CDR3 residues: CASSDSSERRAFF. As DNA, the CDR3 is TGTGCCAGCAGTGACTCGTCTGAACGCAGGGCTTTCTTT.

The V call is TRBV28, the J call TRBJ2-7; 9 bases align to TRBD1. The V and J ends lost 6 bases and 0 bases, in that order; junction bases with no gene match: 6. Looked up from germline, CDR1 is MDHEN and CDR2 is SYDVKM. The CDR3 is 15 amino acids. The CDR3 spells CASSRDRVISYEQYV. In nucleotides, the CDR3 is TGTGCCAGCAGCCGGGACAGGGTTATCTCCTACGAGCAGTACGTC.

CDR3 sequence (DNA): TGTGCCAGCAGGGACCCCCGGGATGGCTACGAGCAGTACGTC. Protein sequence: CASRDPRDGYEQYV. The chain has TRBV2 and TRBJ2-7; the D gene is possibly TRBD2 (5 bases). This CDR3 contains 14 residues. V lost 6 bases and J lost 3, with 15 bases in between. Germline V CDR1 and CDR2: SNHLY, FYNNEI.

The CDR3 reads CASRLDRGGVEPQHF. Here the CDR3 DNA reads TGTGCCAGTAGATTGGACAGGGGAGGAGTGGAGCCCCAGCATTTT. The V call is TRBV19, the J call TRBJ1-5, with 9 bases lining up with TRBD1. Per germline, CDR1 LNHDA and CDR2 SQIVND (reference sequence). V shed 6 bases, J shed 8 bases, and the junction held 11 bases outside the gene matches. CDR3 length equals 15 residues.

This rearrangement joins TRBV7-3 to TRBJ2-1, with TRBD2 matching 12 bases. The CDR3 is 17 residues long. Germline trimming cut 1 base from V and 4 bases from J; bases unmatched to any gene: 5. Germline-derived CDR1 and CDR2 are SGHTA and FQGTGA. The CDR3 bases are TGTGCCAGCAGCTTAAGTCCGACTAGCGGGGGTTACAATGAGCAGTTCTTC. It encodes CASSLSPTSGGYNEQFF.

The chain joins TRBV7-9 to TRBJ1-2, with D unclear. This CDR3 has 12 residues. V dropped 2 bases and J dropped 6 bases, with 7 bases sitting between them. Germline V gene sequence: CDR1 SEHNR, CDR2 FQNEAQ (reference sequence). For the CDR3, the DNA is TGTGCCAGCAGCTTACTTGGGCATGGCTACACCTTC. Translated: CASSLLGHGYTF.

This clonotype was seen more than once but under ten times. The chain joins TRBV12-3 or TRBV12-4 to TRBJ1-2; D might be TRBD1 (5 bases). There are 15 residues in the CDR3. V lost 7 bases to trimming and J lost 4 bases, with 19 bases between them. The CDR3 spells CASTPGNPSAYGYTF. The CDR3 bases are TGTGCCAGCACCCCAGGGAACCCCAGTGCCTATGGCTACACCTTC.

In its sample, this clonotype was seen a few times. The V gene is TRBV27, the J gene TRBJ2-1; D is perhaps TRBD1 or TRBD2 (5 bases each). The CDR3 spans 14 residues. CDR1 is MNHEY, CDR2 SMNVEV, per germline (reference sequence). The V end was cut by 4 bases, the J end by 4 bases, with 11 bases between. CDR3 nucleotides: TGTGCCAGCAGTTGGGGGTCGTCGTACAATGAGCAGTTCTTC. This translates into CASSWGSSYNEQFF.

With regard to this clonotype: One end of the junction fails to match germline, which may point to a read error. The chain joins TRBV24-1 to TRBJ2-3; D perhaps matches TRBD1 (5 bases). The CDR3 runs 14 residues. CDR1 and CDR2 (germline): KGHDR, SFDVKD. CDR3 protein: CAISGQGRTDTQYF. CDR3 coding DNA: TGTGCCATCAGTGGGCAGGGAAGGACAGATACGCAGTATTTT.

The chain carries TRBV15 and TRBJ2-2; TRBD2 matches 16 bases. Germline CDR1 and CDR2: LNHNV and YYDKDF (reference sequence). There are 18 residues in the CDR3. Trimming cost V 5 bases and J 7 bases; bases outside gene matches: 10. The CDR3 spells CATSPWGLAGGPDGELFF. The CDR3, as DNA: TGTGCCACCAGCCCGTGGGGACTAGCGGGGGGGCCGGACGGGGAGCTGTTTTTT. Looking up the rest from reference TRBV15 and TRBJ2-2 gives the full variable domain: DAMVIQNPRYQVTQFGKPVTLSCSQTLNHNVMYWYQQKSSQAPKLLFHYYDKDFNNEADTPDNFQSRRPNTSFCFLDIRSPGLGDTAMYLCATSPWGLAGGPDGELFFGEGSRLTVL.

The CDR3 here is CASSQGAWAGANVLTF. The DNA of the CDR3 is TGCGCCAGCAGCCAAGGGGCCTGGGCCGGGGCCAACGTCCTGACTTTC. This rearrangement joins TRBV4-1 to TRBJ2-6; D is unclear. CDR3 length: 16 residues. Trimming took off 1 base at V and 4 bases at J, with 11 bases between the two ends. CDR1 and CDR2 from the germline V gene are MGHRA and YSYEKL.

The chain combines TRBV5-4 with TRBJ2-7; 8 bases are shared with TRBD2. Germline V CDR1 and CDR2: SGHNT, YYREEE (reference sequence). The trim removed 5 bases at V and 4 bases at J, leaving 11 bases unmatched. This CDR3 has 15 residues. The CDR3 protein is CASRLFRGGRYEQYV. The CDR3 DNA is TGTGCCAGCAGACTTTTTCGGGGGGGCCGGTACGAGCAGTACGTC.

The chain carries TRBV7-9 and TRBJ2-7, with 9 bases identical to TRBD1. Germline trimming cut 3 bases from V and 10 bases from J; bases unmatched to any gene: 10. Germline CDR1 and CDR2: SEHNR and FQNEAQ (reference sequence). This CDR3 spans 14 amino acids. CDR3 loop: CASSFPPDRGSQYF. CDR3 bases: TGTGCCAGCAGCTTCCCTCCGGACAGGGGATCTCAGTACTTC.

The rearrangement uses TRBV6-2 or TRBV6-3 and TRBJ2-7; D is ambiguous. V was clipped by 2 bases and J by 3 bases, with 8 bases between them. The CDR3 covers 13 residues. CDR1 and CDR2 (germline): MNHEY, SVGEGT. The CDR3 is CASSYGPIYEQYV. DNA for the CDR3: TGTGCCAGCAGTTACGGCCCGATCTACGAGCAGTACGTC.

J is TRBJ2-3 and V is TRBV6-5, with TRBD2 matching over 13 bases. CDR3 length: 15 amino acids. J gave up 4 bases and V 5 bases, and 3 bases lay outside the gene matches. Germline V gene lookup returns CDR1 MNHEY and CDR2 SVGAGI. The CDR3 region has the DNA TGTGCCAGCAGTCAGACTAGCGGGGGGCCAGATACGCAGTATTTT. Amino acids: CASSQTSGGPDTQYF.

This clonotype was recorded a few times. The chain couples TRBV19 to TRBJ2-1; TRBD1 matches at 9 bases. The ends lost 3 bases at V and 3 bases at J; junction bases unmatched: 3. This CDR3 contains 15 residues. Germline V gene sequence: CDR1 LNHDA, CDR2 SQIVND (reference sequence). The DNA for the CDR3 is TGTGCCAGTAGTATCTGGACAGGGGTCTACAATGAGCAGTTCTTC. Its translation: CASSIWTGVYNEQFF.

This clonotype was counted only a few times. This rearrangement joins TRBV6-1 to TRBJ1-5; D perhaps matches TRBD1 (6 bases). V was trimmed by 6 bases and J by 0 bases, leaving 15 bases between them. The CDR3 is 16 residues long. Per the germline V gene, CDR1 is MNHNS and CDR2 is SASEGT. CDR3 amino acids: CASSGGLPYSNQPQHF. Written as DNA, the CDR3 is TGTGCCAGCAGCGGGGGCCTACCTTATAGCAATCAGCCCCAGCATTTT.